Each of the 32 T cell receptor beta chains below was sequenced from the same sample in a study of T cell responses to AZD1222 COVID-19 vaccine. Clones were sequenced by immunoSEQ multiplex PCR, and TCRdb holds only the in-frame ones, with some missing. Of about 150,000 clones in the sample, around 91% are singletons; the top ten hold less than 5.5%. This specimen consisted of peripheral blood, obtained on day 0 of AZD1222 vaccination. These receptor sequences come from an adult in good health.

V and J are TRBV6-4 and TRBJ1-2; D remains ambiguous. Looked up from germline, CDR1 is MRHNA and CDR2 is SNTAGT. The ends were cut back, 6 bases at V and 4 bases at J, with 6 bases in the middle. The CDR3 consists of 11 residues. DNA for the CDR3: TGTGCCAGCAGGGGAGCCTATGGCTACACCTTC. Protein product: CASRGAYGYTF.

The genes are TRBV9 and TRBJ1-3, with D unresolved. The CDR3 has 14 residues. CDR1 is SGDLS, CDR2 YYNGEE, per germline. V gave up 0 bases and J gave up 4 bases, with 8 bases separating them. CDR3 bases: TGTGCCAGCAGCGTAGAGAGGTACGGAAACACCATATATTTT. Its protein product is CASSVERYGNTIYF.

The CDR3, as DNA: TGTGCCATCAGCCTTACAGGAAACGGGGATACGCAGTATTTT. Translation gives CAISLTGNGDTQYF. This sequence joins TRBV10-3 and TRBJ2-3; tentative D call: TRBD1 (5 bases). This CDR3 is 14 amino acids long. Germline V gene sequence: CDR1 ENHRY, CDR2 SYGVKD. V was cut by 6 bases and J by 6 bases, with 16 bases left in between.

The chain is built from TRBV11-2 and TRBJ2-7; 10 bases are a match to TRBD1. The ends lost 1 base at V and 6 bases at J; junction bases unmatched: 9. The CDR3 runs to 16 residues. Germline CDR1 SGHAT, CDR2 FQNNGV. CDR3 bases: TGTGCCAGCAGCTTAGTGGAGTTTGGGACAGGGGCCGAGCAGTACTTC. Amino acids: CASSLVEFGTGAEQYF.

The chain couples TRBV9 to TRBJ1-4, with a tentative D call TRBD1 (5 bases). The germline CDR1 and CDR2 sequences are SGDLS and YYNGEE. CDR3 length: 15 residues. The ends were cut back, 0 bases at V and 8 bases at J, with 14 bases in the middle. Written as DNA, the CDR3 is TGTGCCAGCAGCGTAGCTGAGGGACGACTCGAAAAACTGTTTTTT. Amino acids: CASSVAEGRLEKLFF.

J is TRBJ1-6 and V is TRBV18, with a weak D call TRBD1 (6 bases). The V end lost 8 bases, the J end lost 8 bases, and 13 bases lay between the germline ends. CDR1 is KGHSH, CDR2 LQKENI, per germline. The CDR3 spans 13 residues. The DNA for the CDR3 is TGTGCCAGCCAAGGGGGAGGGGATTCACCCCTCCACTTT. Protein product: CASQGGGDSPLHF.

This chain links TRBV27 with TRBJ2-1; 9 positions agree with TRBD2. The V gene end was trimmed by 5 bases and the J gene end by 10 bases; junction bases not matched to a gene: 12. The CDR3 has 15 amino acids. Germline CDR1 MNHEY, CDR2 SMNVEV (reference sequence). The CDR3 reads CASSGVAGAEQEQFF. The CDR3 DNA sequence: TGTGCCAGCAGTGGGGTAGCGGGAGCCGAGCAGGAGCAGTTCTTC.

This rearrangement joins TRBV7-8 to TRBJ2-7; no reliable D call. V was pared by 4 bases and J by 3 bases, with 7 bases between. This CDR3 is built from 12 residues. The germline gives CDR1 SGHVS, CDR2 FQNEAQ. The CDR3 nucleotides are TGTGCCAGCAGCTCGCGTCTCTACGAGCAGTACTTC. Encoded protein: CASSSRLYEQYF.

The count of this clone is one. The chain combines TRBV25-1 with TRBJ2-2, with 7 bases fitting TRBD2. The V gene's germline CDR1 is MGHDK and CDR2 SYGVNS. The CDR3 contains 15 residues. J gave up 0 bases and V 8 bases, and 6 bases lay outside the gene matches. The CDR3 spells CASSWEGPNTGELFF. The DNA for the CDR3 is TGTGCCAGCTCCTGGGAGGGCCCGAACACCGGGGAGCTGTTTTTT.

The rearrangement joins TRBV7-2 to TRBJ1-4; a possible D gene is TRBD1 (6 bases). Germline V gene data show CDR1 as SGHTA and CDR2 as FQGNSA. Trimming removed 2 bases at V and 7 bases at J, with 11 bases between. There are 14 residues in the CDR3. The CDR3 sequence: CASSLLGAREKLFF. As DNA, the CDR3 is TGTGCCAGCAGCTTATTGGGGGCGCGTGAAAAACTGTTTTTT.

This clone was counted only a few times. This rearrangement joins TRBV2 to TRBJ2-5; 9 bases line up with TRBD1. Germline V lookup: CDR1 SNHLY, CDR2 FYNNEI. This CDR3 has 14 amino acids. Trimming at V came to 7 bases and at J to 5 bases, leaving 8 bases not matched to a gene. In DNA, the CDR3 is TGTGCCAGCACCGCCGGGACAGGGATCGAGACCCAGTACTTC. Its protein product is CASTAGTGIETQYF.

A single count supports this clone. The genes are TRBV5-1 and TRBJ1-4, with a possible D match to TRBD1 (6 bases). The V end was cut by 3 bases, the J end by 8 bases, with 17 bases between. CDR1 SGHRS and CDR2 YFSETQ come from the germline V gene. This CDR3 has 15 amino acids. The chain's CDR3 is CASSSGDERYEKLFF. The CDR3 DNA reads TGCGCCAGCAGCTCAGGGGACGAGCGGTACGAAAAACTGTTTTTT.

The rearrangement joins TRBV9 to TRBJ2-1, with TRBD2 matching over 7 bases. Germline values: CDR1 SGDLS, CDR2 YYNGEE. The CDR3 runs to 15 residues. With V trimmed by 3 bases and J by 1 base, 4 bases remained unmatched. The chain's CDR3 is CASSASGDSYNEQFF. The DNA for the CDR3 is TGTGCCAGCAGCGCAAGCGGGGATTCCTACAATGAGCAGTTCTTC.

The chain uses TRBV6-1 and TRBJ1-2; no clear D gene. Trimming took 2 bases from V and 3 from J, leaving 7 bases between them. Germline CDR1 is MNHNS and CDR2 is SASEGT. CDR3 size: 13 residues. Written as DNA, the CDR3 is TGTGCCAGCAGTGAATACGGGGACTATGGCTACACCTTC. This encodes CASSEYGDYGYTF.

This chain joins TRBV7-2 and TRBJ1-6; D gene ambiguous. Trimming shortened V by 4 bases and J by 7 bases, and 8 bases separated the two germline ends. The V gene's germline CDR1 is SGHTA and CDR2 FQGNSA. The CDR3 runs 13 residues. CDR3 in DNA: TGTGCCAGCAGCTCCGGCCTCAATTCACCCCTCCACTTT. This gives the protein CASSSGLNSPLHF.

CDR3 DNA: TGTGCCAGCAGTGAAGCATGGGGAGGGGACTACGAGCAGTACTTC. This sequence encodes CASSEAWGGDYEQYF. The V gene is TRBV6-1, the J gene TRBJ2-7, with TRBD2 identical over 7 bases. The CDR3 has 15 amino acids. Looked up from germline, CDR1 is MNHNS and CDR2 is SASEGT. V was pared by 0 bases and J by 3 bases, with 5 bases of the junction left unmatched.

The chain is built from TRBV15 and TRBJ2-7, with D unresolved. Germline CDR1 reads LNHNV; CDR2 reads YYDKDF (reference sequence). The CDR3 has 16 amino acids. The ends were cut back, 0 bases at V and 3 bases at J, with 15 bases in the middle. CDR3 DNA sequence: TGTGCCACCAGCAGAGATCGGAGCCGAAATAGCTACGAGCAGTACTTC. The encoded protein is CATSRDRSRNSYEQYF.

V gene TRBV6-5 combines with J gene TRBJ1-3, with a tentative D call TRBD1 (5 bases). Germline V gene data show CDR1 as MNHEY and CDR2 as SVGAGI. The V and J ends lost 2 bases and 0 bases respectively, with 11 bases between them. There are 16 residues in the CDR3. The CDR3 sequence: CASSYRGPYSGNTIYF. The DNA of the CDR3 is TGTGCCAGCAGTTACCGGGGACCGTACTCTGGAAACACCATATATTTT.

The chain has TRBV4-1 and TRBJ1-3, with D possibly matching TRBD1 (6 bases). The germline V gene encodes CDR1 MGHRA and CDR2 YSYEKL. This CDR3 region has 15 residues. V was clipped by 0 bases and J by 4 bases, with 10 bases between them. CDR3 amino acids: CASSQERGVGNTIYF. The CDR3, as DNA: TGCGCCAGCAGCCAAGAGAGGGGGGTCGGAAACACCATATATTTT.

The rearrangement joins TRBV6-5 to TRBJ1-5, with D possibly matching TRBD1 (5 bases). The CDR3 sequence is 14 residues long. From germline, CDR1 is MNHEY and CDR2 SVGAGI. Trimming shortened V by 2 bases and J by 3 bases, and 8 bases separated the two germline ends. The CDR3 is CASSYAGNNQPQHF. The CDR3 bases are TGTGCCAGCAGTTACGCAGGGAACAATCAGCCCCAGCATTTT.

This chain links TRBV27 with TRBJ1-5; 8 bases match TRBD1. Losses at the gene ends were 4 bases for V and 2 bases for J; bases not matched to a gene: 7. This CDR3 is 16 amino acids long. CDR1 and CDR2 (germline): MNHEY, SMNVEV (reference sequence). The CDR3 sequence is CASSSAQGVGNQPQHF. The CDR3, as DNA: TGTGCCAGCAGTTCCGCACAGGGGGTTGGCAATCAGCCCCAGCATTTT.

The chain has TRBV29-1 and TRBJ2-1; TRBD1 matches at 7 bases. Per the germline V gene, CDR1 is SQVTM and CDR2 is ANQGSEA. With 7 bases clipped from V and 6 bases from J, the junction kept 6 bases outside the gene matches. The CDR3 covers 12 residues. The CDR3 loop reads CSARRDSNEQFF. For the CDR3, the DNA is TGCAGCGCCAGAAGGGACAGCAATGAGCAGTTCTTC.

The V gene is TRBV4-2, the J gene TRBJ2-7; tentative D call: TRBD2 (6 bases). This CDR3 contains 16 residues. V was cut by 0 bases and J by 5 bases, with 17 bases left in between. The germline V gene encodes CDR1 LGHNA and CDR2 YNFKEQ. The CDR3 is CASSQDFHKGGDEQYF. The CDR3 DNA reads TGTGCCAGCAGCCAAGATTTTCATAAAGGAGGGGACGAGCAGTACTTC.

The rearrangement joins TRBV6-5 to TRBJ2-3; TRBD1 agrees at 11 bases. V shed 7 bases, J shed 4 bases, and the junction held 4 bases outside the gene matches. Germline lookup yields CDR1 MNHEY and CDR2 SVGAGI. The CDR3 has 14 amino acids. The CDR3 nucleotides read TGTGCCAGCAATCCGGGACAGGGGGCAGATACGCAGTATTTT. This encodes CASNPGQGADTQYF.

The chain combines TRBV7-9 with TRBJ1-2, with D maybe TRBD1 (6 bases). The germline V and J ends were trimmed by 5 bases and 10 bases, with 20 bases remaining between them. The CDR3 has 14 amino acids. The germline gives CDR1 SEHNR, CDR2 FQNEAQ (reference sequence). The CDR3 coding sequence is TGTGCCAGCAGCCAGGACAGTATTCGGGGGGTCTACACCTTC. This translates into CASSQDSIRGVYTF.

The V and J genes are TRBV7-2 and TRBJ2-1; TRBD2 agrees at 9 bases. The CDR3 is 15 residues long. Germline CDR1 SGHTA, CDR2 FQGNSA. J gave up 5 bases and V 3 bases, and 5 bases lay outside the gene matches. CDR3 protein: CASSLGLASHNEQFF. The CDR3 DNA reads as TGTGCCAGCAGCTTGGGACTAGCCAGCCACAATGAGCAGTTCTTC.

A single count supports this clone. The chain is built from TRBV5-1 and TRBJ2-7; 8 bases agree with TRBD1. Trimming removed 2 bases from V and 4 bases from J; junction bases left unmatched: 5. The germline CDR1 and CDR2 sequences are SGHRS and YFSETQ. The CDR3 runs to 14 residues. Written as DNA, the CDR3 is TGCGCCAGCAGCTTTGACAGGGGAGAATACGAGCAGTACTTC. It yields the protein CASSFDRGEYEQYF. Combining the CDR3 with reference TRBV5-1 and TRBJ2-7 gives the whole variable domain KAGVTQTPRYLIKTRGQQVTLSCSPISGHRSVSWYQQTPGQGLQFLFEYFSETQRNKGNFPGRFSGRQFSNSRSEMNVSTLELGDSALYLCASSFDRGEYEQYFGPGTRLTVT.

The CDR3 sequence: CASSLALGLDSYEQYF. The CDR3 nucleotides are TGTGCCAGCAGCTTAGCGTTAGGGCTGGACTCCTACGAGCAGTACTTC. The gene calls are TRBV7-8 and TRBJ2-7; D call uncertain. Trimming shortened V by 0 bases and J by 0 bases, and 12 bases separated the two germline ends. The CDR3 is 16 residues long. From germline, CDR1 is SGHVS and CDR2 FQNEAQ. The full variable domain, rest sourced from reference TRBV7-8 and TRBJ2-7, is GAGVSQSPRYKVAKRGQDVALRCDPISGHVSLFWYQQALGQGPEFLTYFQNEAQLDKSGLPSDRFFAERPEGSVSTLKIQRTQQEDSAVYLCASSLALGLDSYEQYFGPGTRLTVT.

The CDR3 sequence: CASSDLPFYGYTF. In nucleotides, the CDR3 is TGTGCCAGCTCGGACCTTCCCTTCTATGGCTACACCTTC. The chain links TRBV11-2 to TRBJ1-2; D remains unclear. This CDR3 has 13 amino acids. The V and J ends lost 8 bases and 4 bases respectively, with 14 bases between them. CDR1 and CDR2 (germline): SGHAT, FQNNGV. The entire variable domain, with the rest obtained from reference TRBV11-2 and TRBJ1-2, is as follows: EAGVAQSPRYKIIEKRQSVAFWCNPISGHATLYWYQQILGQGPKLLIQFQNNGVVDDSQLPKDRFSAERLKGVDSTLKIQPAKLEDSAVYLCASSDLPFYGYTFGSGTRLTVV.

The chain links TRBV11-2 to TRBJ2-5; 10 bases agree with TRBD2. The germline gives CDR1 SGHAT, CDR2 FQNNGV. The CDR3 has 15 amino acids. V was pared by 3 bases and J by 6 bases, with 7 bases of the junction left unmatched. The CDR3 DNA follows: TGTGCCAGCAGCTTGCCCCTAGCGGGAGCCAAGACCCAGTACTTC. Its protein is CASSLPLAGAKTQYF.

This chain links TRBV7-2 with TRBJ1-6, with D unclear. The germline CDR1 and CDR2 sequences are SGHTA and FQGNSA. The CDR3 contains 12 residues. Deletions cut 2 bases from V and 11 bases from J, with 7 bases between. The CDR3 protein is CASSLFRTPLHF. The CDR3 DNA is TGTGCCAGCAGCTTATTCCGCACACCCCTCCACTTT.

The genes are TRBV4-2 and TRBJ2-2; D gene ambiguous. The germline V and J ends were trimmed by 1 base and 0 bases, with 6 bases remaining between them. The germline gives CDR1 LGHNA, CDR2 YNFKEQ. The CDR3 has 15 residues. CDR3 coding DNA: TGTGCCAGCAGCCAAGTACAAGCGAACACCGGGGAGCTGTTTTTT. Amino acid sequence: CASSQVQANTGELFF.